The text below deals with one T cell receptor (beta chain). Germline CDR1 LNHDA, CDR2 SQIVND (reference sequence). This CDR3 contains 16 residues. V lost 4 bases and J lost 0, with 13 bases in between. These data are taken from a study of human T cells and chemical hapten exposure. Time point defined: pre-sensitization, week 0. Treatment noted: therapeutic diphenylcyclopropenone sensitization with weekly scalp DPC. TCRdb analysed the RACE reads with MiXCR anew, one entry per CDR3 protein. The table records around 330,000 distinct CDR3 sequences, approximately 5% of them present only once. The receptor was isolated from a woman under 30 with alopecia areata. Some clones in this sample may be carry-over from other donors' samples. The gene calls are TRBV19 and TRBJ2-1, with D possibly TRBD1 on 6 matching bases. The starting material was whole blood, obtained in connection with sensitization to the hapten diphenylcyclopropenone (DPC). CDR3 in amino acids: CASSKMRGSSYNEQFF. As DNA, the CDR3 is TGTGCCAGTAGTAAAATGAGGGGGAGCTCCTACAATGAGCAGTTCTTC.